This passage covers 19 T cell receptor beta chains from one sample sequenced in a study of response to subunit inactivated influenza vaccine (dated by TCRdb to the late 2010s). Receptors were amplified or captured by RT-PCR. Sequencing was carried out with an Illumina HiSeq 2500. TCRdb redid the processing of the public reads, applying fastp at Q25 and MiXCR, and retained in-frame beta chains. For every CDR3 protein sequence, its rows merge into one entry that carries the most common genes and DNA. This sample lists 150,000 to 200,000 distinct CDR3 sequences; 11% were detected once. The top ten hold around 11% of the sample. The sample's time point label, in plain terms: approximately 45 days after influenza vaccine administration. The starting material was non-naive T cells sorted from PBMCs, obtained 40 to 50 days after vaccination. The cell subset or site label for this specimen denotes: memory T cell fraction. The source is a man aged 50 to 60 who received an inactivated influenza vaccine. Donor details come from another sample of the same person, matched by shared clones.

This clonotype showed up just a few times. The chain uses TRBV19 and TRBJ1-2, with D hard to call. The CDR3 contains 13 residues. The V gene lost 6 bases and the J gene lost 5 bases, with 13 bases spanning the gap. Germline CDR1 and CDR2: LNHDA and SQIVND (reference sequence). CDR3: CASRMDGLYGYTF. CDR3 DNA sequence: TGTGCCAGTAGAATGGACGGCCTATATGGCTACACCTTC.

About this clonotype itself: The CDR3 does not close with the conserved phenylalanine or tryptophan, likely indicating a read error. The DNA is omitted, as the CDR3 cannot be located on it reliably, and the CDR3 follows TCRdb's listing. The genes are TRBV2 and TRBJ2-1; the DNA was not compared with TRBD2, the D call given in the table. Inclusive of both ends, the CDR3 amounts to 11 amino acids. Germline CDR1 and CDR2: SNHLY and FYNNEI. This CDR3 reads CASSEAGRAQI.

This clonotype was counted ten times or more. The chain joins TRBV4-3 to TRBJ2-1; 8 positions agree with TRBD2. The CDR3 runs to 18 residues. Trimming took 0 bases from V and 4 from J; bases not matched to a gene: 11. Germline V CDR1 and CDR2: LGHNA, YSLEER. This CDR3 reads CASSQEYGGGIFYNEQFF. The DNA of the CDR3 is TGCGCCAGCAGCCAAGAATATGGCGGGGGGATATTTTACAATGAGCAGTTCTTC.

This clonotype was detected ten times or more. This rearrangement joins TRBV24-1 to TRBJ1-5, with D possibly being TRBD1 (6 bases). CDR3 length equals 15 residues. Germline assignment: CDR1 KGHDR and CDR2 SFDVKD. Trimming removed 2 bases at V and 3 bases at J, with 10 bases between. The CDR3 sequence is CATSDSGQFNQPQHF. DNA for the CDR3: TGTGCCACCAGTGATTCCGGACAGTTCAATCAGCCCCAGCATTTT.

This clonotype was seen a handful of times. The V gene is TRBV15, the J gene TRBJ2-7, with D tentatively TRBD2 (6 bases). The CDR3 consists of 15 residues. Between the trimmed V and J ends, which lost 5 bases and 2 bases, there was a span of 16 bases. Per germline, CDR1 LNHNV and CDR2 YYDKDF (reference sequence). The DNA for the CDR3 is TGTGCCACCAGCTCTCTGGAGGGGATTCCCTACGAGCAGTACTTC. Its translation is CATSSLEGIPYEQYF.

This chain joins TRBV11-2 and TRBJ1-1, with D possibly being TRBD1 (6 bases). Germline assignment: CDR1 SGHAT and CDR2 FQNNGV. The CDR3 totals 15 residues. The V gene lost 3 bases and the J gene lost 1 base, with 12 bases spanning the gap. CDR3 in amino acids: CASSFLTGQNTEAFF. The CDR3 DNA reads TGTGCCAGCAGCTTCCTAACGGGACAGAACACTGAAGCTTTCTTT. The whole variable domain, filled in from reference TRBV11-2 and TRBJ1-1, reads EAGVAQSPRYKIIEKRQSVAFWCNPISGHATLYWYQQILGQGPKLLIQFQNNGVVDDSQLPKDRFSAERLKGVDSTLKIQPAKLEDSAVYLCASSFLTGQNTEAFFGQGTRLTVV.

This clonotype was recorded many times. The chain recombines TRBV20-1 with TRBJ2-7; TRBD1 might be the D (6 bases). V lost 5 bases, J lost 2 bases, and 19 bases lay in between. Per germline, CDR1 DFQATT and CDR2 SNEGSKA (reference sequence). The CDR3 sequence is 15 residues long. DNA of the CDR3: TGCAGTGCTCCCCCTCACGACAGGACTCCCTACGAGCAGTACTTC. Protein sequence: CSAPPHDRTPYEQYF.

In this sample, this clonotype turned up many times. This chain connects TRBV7-3 to TRBJ1-4; no definite D call. The germline V gene has CDR1 SGHTA and CDR2 FQGTGA. V lost 5 bases to trimming and J lost 5 bases, with 9 bases between them. CDR3 length: 13 residues. The CDR3 here is CASSQGPNEKLFF. The CDR3 coding sequence is TGTGCCAGCAGCCAAGGGCCGAATGAAAAACTGTTTTTT.

The chain links TRBV24-1 to TRBJ2-5; maybe TRBD2 (6 bases). The CDR3 has 15 amino acids. Germline loops: CDR1 KGHDR, CDR2 SFDVKD. Trimming removed 6 bases at V and 5 bases at J, with 18 bases between. This chain's CDR3 is CATSLIGLRRETQYF. The CDR3 DNA sequence: TGTGCCACCAGTCTAATCGGACTACGGCGGGAGACCCAGTACTTC.

CDR3 nucleotide sequence: TGCAGTGCTAGTCCGGGGGCGAACACTGAAGCTTTCTTT. Its protein is CSASPGANTEAFF. The chain has TRBV20-1 and TRBJ1-1; TRBD1 might be the D (6 bases). With 3 bases removed from V and 1 base from J, the gap between germline ends came to 9 bases. The CDR3 has 13 residues. Per the germline V gene, CDR1 is DFQATT and CDR2 is SNEGSKA (reference sequence).

This clonotype was detected many times. CDR3 sequence reads: CASSLFRDRGQPQHF. The DNA for the CDR3 is TGTGCCAGCAGCCTATTCCGGGACAGGGGTCAGCCCCAGCATTTT. The chain combines TRBV3-1 with TRBJ1-5; 10 bases agree with TRBD1. CDR3 length equals 15 residues. Germline-derived CDR1 and CDR2 are LGHDT and YNNKEL (reference sequence). V lost 4 bases and J lost 6; bases outside the gene matches: 6.

In DNA form, the CDR3 reads TGTGCCAGCGCGCAAGGACACCTCCGGAACACTGAAGCTTTCTTT. Translated, it gives CASAQGHLRNTEAFF. The chain links TRBV7-2 to TRBJ1-1; weak D call: TRBD1 (5 bases). From germline, CDR1 is SGHTA and CDR2 FQGNSA. The CDR3 is 15 amino acids. V lost 8 bases, J lost 1 base, and 17 bases lay in between.

This clonotype has just a few counts. The rearrangement joins TRBV5-5 to TRBJ2-7; D gene ambiguous. Germline CDR1 reads SGHKS; CDR2 reads YYEKEE (reference sequence). The CDR3 contains 15 residues. Trimming left V 5 bases short and J 1 base short, with 16 bases between. CDR3 nucleotide sequence: TGTGCCAGCAGTTTGATAGCTACCCAGTCCTACGAGCAGTACTTC. Protein product: CASSLIATQSYEQYF.

The rearrangement uses TRBV4-1 and TRBJ1-2; a weak D match, TRBD1 (5 bases). Germline V gene data show CDR1 as MGHRA and CDR2 as YSYEKL. Trimming removed 0 bases at V and 2 bases at J, with 7 bases between. The CDR3 has 14 amino acids. CDR3 bases: TGCGCCAGCAGCCAAGATAGGACAAACTATGGCTACACCTTC. Its translation: CASSQDRTNYGYTF.

The J gene is TRBJ2-3, the V gene TRBV18; 14 nucleotides line up with TRBD2. Germline V gene sequence: CDR1 KGHSH, CDR2 LQKENI. This CDR3 contains 17 residues. V lost 6 bases to trimming and J lost 2 bases; unmatched junction nucleotides: 7. CDR3 in DNA: TGTGCCAGCTCCCGGACTAGCGGGGGGCTTACCACAGATACGCAGTATTTT. Its translation is CASSRTSGGLTTDTQYF.

This clonotype was counted a few times. V gene TRBV4-2 combines with J gene TRBJ2-5; 9 nucleotides match TRBD2. V dropped 0 bases and J dropped 4; count of bases not matched to a gene: 6. CDR3 length: 16 amino acids. Germline CDR1 is LGHNA and CDR2 is YNFKEQ. The CDR3 DNA reads as TGTGCCAGCAGCCAAGATATAGCGGGGGCCGGAGAGACCCAGTACTTC. Residues: CASSQDIAGAGETQYF.

Many counts were recorded for this clonotype. This CDR3 is CASSRQDSLNQPQHF. CDR3 sequence (DNA): TGTGCCAGCAGCCGCCAGGACAGCCTCAATCAGCCCCAGCATTTT. The V and J genes are TRBV16 and TRBJ1-5; D perhaps matches TRBD1 (6 bases). CDR3 length: 15 residues. V was clipped by 4 bases and J by 3 bases, with 13 bases between them. From germline, CDR1 is KGHSY and CDR2 FQNENV.

The J gene is TRBJ1-5, the V gene TRBV6-7; D is perhaps TRBD1 (5 bases). TRBV6-7 is an open reading frame, and its role is uncertain. The CDR3 runs 18 residues. Trimming took off 4 bases at V and 6 bases at J, with 25 bases between the two ends. The CDR3 DNA follows: TGTGCCAGCAGTTGCGCCGAACCCCAGGGAGGAAAGGGTCAGCCCCAGCATTTT. This codes for CASSCAEPQGGKGQPQHF.

The sample holds a few counts of this clonotype. The chain carries TRBV7-8 and TRBJ2-3; TRBD1 might be the D (6 bases). V was pared by 2 bases and J by 4 bases, with 19 bases between. This CDR3 has 17 residues. Germline-derived CDR1 and CDR2 are SGHVS and FQNEAQ. In DNA, the CDR3 is TGTGCCAGCAGCTTACAAGGGCGCAGGGGATTGGCAGATACGCAGTATTTT. Translation gives CASSLQGRRGLADTQYF.